The 23 T cell receptor beta chains below come from one sample, sequenced in a study of blood T cell repertoires in COVID-19. Assay: immunoSEQ multiplex PCR; the TCRdb copy retains only in-frame clones and omits some. The table has about 200,000 clones, 88% seen once. Sequencing was carried out using peripheral blood. The receptors stem from a man between 18 and 29 years old with active or convalescent COVID-19.

V gene TRBV6-5 combines with J gene TRBJ2-7; 9 positions match TRBD1. V lost 4 bases and J lost 5; bases outside the gene matches: 6. The CDR3 runs 14 residues. CDR1 and CDR2 (germline): MNHEY, SVGAGI. The CDR3 loop is CASSSDRGSHEQYF. The CDR3 DNA reads TGTGCCAGCAGTTCGGACAGGGGATCGCACGAGCAGTACTTC.

The V gene is TRBV5-1, the J gene TRBJ2-1; 12 nucleotides match TRBD2. The CDR3 runs to 17 residues. V dropped 7 bases and J dropped 0; count of bases not matched to a gene: 8. Germline V gene lookup returns CDR1 SGHRS and CDR2 YFSETQ. DNA for the CDR3: TGCGCCAGCTCCGGGACTAGCGGGTCCCCCTCCTACAATGAGCAGTTCTTC. Translation: CASSGTSGSPSYNEQFF.

The rearrangement joins TRBV4-1 to TRBJ1-2, with D possibly being TRBD1 (6 bases). Germline V gene data show CDR1 as MGHRA and CDR2 as YSYEKL. The V gene lost 1 base and the J gene lost 4 bases, with 13 bases spanning the gap. The CDR3 runs to 15 residues. CDR3 in amino acids: CASSQADSAFYGYTF. For the CDR3, the DNA is TGCGCCAGCAGCCAAGCGGACAGTGCCTTCTATGGCTACACCTTC.

The chain has TRBV5-5 and TRBJ2-3; 7 bases fit TRBD1. V was clipped by 2 bases and J by 4 bases; unmatched bases: 1. The length of the CDR3 is 13 residues. Germline V gene sequence: CDR1 SGHKS, CDR2 YYEKEE (reference sequence). CDR3 DNA sequence: TGTGCCAGCAGCTTTACAGGGGCAGATACGCAGTATTTT. Translated, it gives CASSFTGADTQYF. Full variable domain (missing parts from reference TRBV5-5 and TRBJ2-3): DAGVTQSPTHLIKTRGQQVTLRCSPISGHKSVSWYQQVLGQGPQFIFQYYEKEERGRGNFPDRFSARQFPNYSSELNVNALLLGDSALYLCASSFTGADTQYFGPGTRLTVL.

This rearrangement joins TRBV11-2 to TRBJ2-5; tentative D call: TRBD1 (7 bases). The germline gives CDR1 SGHAT, CDR2 FQNNGV. The CDR3 runs to 12 residues. V lost 5 bases, J lost 4 bases, and 8 bases lay in between. The CDR3 spells CASSQGGETQYF. The CDR3 nucleotides read TGTGCCAGCAGCCAGGGGGGAGAGACCCAGTACTTC.

The chain uses TRBV5-4 and TRBJ2-3, with a possible D match to TRBD1 (5 bases). The CDR3 totals 16 residues. V gave up 0 bases and J gave up 1 base, with 12 bases separating them. Germline CDR1 and CDR2: SGHNT and YYREEE (reference sequence). The CDR3 region is CASSLVSGLGTDTQYF. The CDR3 DNA reads as TGTGCCAGCAGCTTGGTTTCAGGGCTGGGCACAGATACGCAGTATTTT.

This rearrangement joins TRBV4-1 to TRBJ2-1, with 8 nucleotides matching TRBD2. V lost 4 bases to trimming and J lost 5 bases; unmatched junction nucleotides: 4. CDR3 length: 14 amino acids. The germline CDR1 and CDR2 sequences are MGHRA and YSYEKL. CDR3 sequence reads: CASSPGLGDNEQFF. The CDR3 DNA follows: TGCGCCAGCAGCCCGGGACTAGGTGACAATGAGCAGTTCTTC.

In the case of this clone: One end of the junction does not line up with germline, which may come from a read error. This chain links TRBV27 with TRBJ1-2, with TRBD1 as a possible D gene (5 bases). The germline CDR1 and CDR2 sequences are MNHEY and SMNVEV (reference sequence). The CDR3 has 15 amino acids. The CDR3 here is CASSLSSGTKYGYTF. The CDR3 coding sequence is TGTGCCAGCAGTTTATCATCCGGGACTAAGTATGGCTACACCTTC.

This clone appeared a few times. This chain connects TRBV6-5 to TRBJ1-6; 11 bases align to TRBD1. There are 15 residues in the CDR3. The germline gives CDR1 MNHEY, CDR2 SVGAGI. The V segment lost 7 bases and the J segment 9 bases; nucleotides outside the gene matches: 8. The CDR3 bases are TGTGCCAGCACCGAAACCGGGACAGGGGGTTCACCCCTCCACTTT. Its protein product is CASTETGTGGSPLHF.

This clone was observed a few times. The chain joins TRBV3-1 (or the pseudogene TRBV3-2) to TRBJ1-2; no clear D. The CDR3 contains 11 residues. The germline V gene has CDR1 LGHDT and CDR2 YNNKEL (reference sequence). V was trimmed by 4 bases and J by 7 bases, leaving 7 bases between them. DNA for the CDR3: TGTGCCAGCAGCCTCGAGGGTGGCTACACCTTC. Translated, it gives CASSLEGGYTF.

The gene calls are TRBV5-5 and TRBJ1-4; weak D call: TRBD1 (6 bases). The CDR3 is 16 residues long. V shed 0 bases and J shed 0 bases, with 9 bases lying between them. CDR1 SGHKS and CDR2 YYEKEE come from the germline V gene (reference sequence). The CDR3 DNA sequence: TGTGCCAGCAGCTTGGCAAGGGGGTCAACTAATGAAAAACTGTTTTTT. Its protein product is CASSLARGSTNEKLFF.

The chain is built from TRBV12-5 and TRBJ2-1; 10 nucleotides line up with TRBD1. With V trimmed by 6 bases and J by 9 bases, 8 bases remained unmatched. The germline V gene has CDR1 LGHNT and CDR2 FRNRAP. The CDR3 runs to 14 residues. CDR3 bases: TGTGCTAGTGGGGGGACAGGGGTAGCTGGTGAGCAGTTCTTC. It is translated as CASGGTGVAGEQFF.

This clone occurred once. The CDR3 DNA follows: TGTGCCACAAACATACCTAACTATGGCTACACCTTC. Translated: CATNIPNYGYTF. V is TRBV19 and J is TRBJ1-2; no clear D gene. The ends were cut back, 10 bases at V and 0 bases at J, with 9 bases in the middle. The CDR3 totals 12 residues. Germline V CDR1 and CDR2: LNHDA, SQIVND (reference sequence).

The V call is TRBV7-2, the J call TRBJ1-1; no reliable D call. In germline, CDR1 is SGHTA, CDR2 FQGNSA. The CDR3 consists of 14 residues. V gave up 5 bases and J gave up 7 bases, with 17 bases separating them. The CDR3 sequence is CASSNSGRRIEAFF. Here the CDR3 DNA reads TGTGCCAGCAGCAACTCCGGGAGACGAATTGAAGCTTTCTTT.

Only one count was recorded for this clone. The chain carries TRBV9 and TRBJ1-6; 8 bases match TRBD1. V lost 0 bases, J lost 10 bases, and 3 bases stayed unmatched. Looked up from germline, CDR1 is SGDLS and CDR2 is YYNGEE. CDR3 size: 14 residues. DNA of the CDR3: TGTGCCAGCAGCGTAGGCAGGGGGCAGTCACCCCTCCACTTT. Protein product: CASSVGRGQSPLHF.

This clone came up once. The chain carries TRBV5-4 and TRBJ1-1; D unclear. The germline gives CDR1 SGHNT, CDR2 YYREEE (reference sequence). V was pared by 4 bases and J by 8 bases, with 9 bases between. The CDR3 consists of 11 residues. CDR3 protein: CASSRSSEAFF. As DNA, the CDR3 is TGTGCCAGCAGCCGCAGTTCGGAAGCTTTCTTT.

In nucleotides, the CDR3 is TGTGCCAGCAGCTTGGGGGGGTCCTACAATGAGCAGTTCTTC. It specifies CASSLGGSYNEQFF. The chain recombines TRBV7-9 with TRBJ2-1, with 7 positions matching TRBD2. The V segment lost 3 bases and the J segment 1 base; nucleotides outside the gene matches: 0. Germline CDR1 is SEHNR and CDR2 is FQNEAQ (reference sequence). The length of the CDR3 is 14 residues. Full variable domain (outside the CDR3, taken from reference TRBV7-9 and TRBJ2-1): DTGVSQNPRHKITKRGQNVTFRCDPISEHNRLYWYRQTLGQGPEFLTYFQNEAQLEKSRLLSDRFSAERPKGSFSTLEIQRTEQGDSAMYLCASSLGGSYNEQFFGPGTRLTVL.

The table lists this clone with a count of one. The chain recombines TRBV11-2 with TRBJ1-5, with a possible D match to TRBD1 (6 bases). The CDR3 has 15 residues. Germline CDR1 and CDR2: SGHAT and FQNNGV. Trimming left V 5 bases short and J 2 bases short, with 13 bases between. Here the CDR3 DNA reads TGTGCCAGCAGCGGGGGCGCCGGGGGCAATCAGCCCCAGCATTTT. Its protein is CASSGGAGGNQPQHF.

This chain connects TRBV5-1 to TRBJ1-2, with D unclear. CDR1 SGHRS and CDR2 YFSETQ come from the germline V gene. CDR3 length: 13 residues. Trimming removed 1 base at V and 6 bases at J, with 10 bases between. The DNA for the CDR3 is TGCGCCAGCAGCTTGAACCAGGTAGATGGCTACACCTTC. Its protein product is CASSLNQVDGYTF. The complete variable domain, with remaining parts taken from reference TRBV5-1 and TRBJ1-2, reads KAGVTQTPRYLIKTRGQQVTLSCSPISGHRSVSWYQQTPGQGLQFLFEYFSETQRNKGNFPGRFSGRQFSNSRSEMNVSTLELGDSALYLCASSLNQVDGYTFGSGTRLTVV.

This rearrangement joins TRBV7-2 to TRBJ1-1, with a tentative D call TRBD1 (5 bases). The germline V gene encodes CDR1 SGHTA and CDR2 FQGNSA. The CDR3 spans 15 residues. The germline V and J ends were trimmed by 5 bases and 4 bases, with 17 bases remaining between them. CDR3 bases: TGTGCCAGCAGCGGCGGGGGGACCCCGGCCACTGAAGCTTTCTTT. It encodes CASSGGGTPATEAFF.

The chain uses TRBV3-1 (or the pseudogene TRBV3-2) and TRBJ2-5, with D possibly being TRBD2 (7 bases). Looked up from germline, CDR1 is LGHDT and CDR2 is YNNKEL (reference sequence). Trimming shortened V by 7 bases and J by 4 bases, and 19 bases separated the two germline ends. The CDR3 consists of 15 residues. The CDR3 is CASTVRGGSPETQYF. The DNA of the CDR3 is TGTGCCAGCACCGTGAGGGGGGGGTCCCCAGAGACCCAGTACTTC.

This sequence joins TRBV6-5 and TRBJ2-3, with 10 bases that match TRBD1. The CDR3 extends over 15 amino acids. J gave up 6 bases and V 0 bases, and 3 bases lay outside the gene matches. Germline V CDR1 and CDR2: MNHEY, SVGAGI. The CDR3 DNA reads TGTGCCAGCAGTTACTCGGGACAGGGGTACGATACGCAGTATTTT. It yields the protein CASSYSGQGYDTQYF.

This chain joins TRBV7-9 and TRBJ2-3, with 13 positions matching TRBD2. Germline values: CDR1 SEHNR, CDR2 FQNEAQ (reference sequence). J lost 5 bases, V lost 3 bases, and 5 bases had no gene match. The CDR3 sequence is 16 residues long. CDR3 in amino acids: CASSFRTSGGRDTQYF. CDR3 nucleotides: TGTGCCAGCAGCTTTCGGACTAGCGGGGGCCGAGATACGCAGTATTTT.